The 10 T cell receptor beta chains given below trace back to one sample, sequenced in a study of CXCR3-negative and CXCR3-positive naive CD8 T cells. Broader study findings: CXCR3-expressing naive cells carried TRB CDR3s more hydrophobic than those of CXCR3-negative naive cells.

Libraries of TRB cDNA were made by 5' RACE and carried UMIs. One entry per CDR3 protein, without DNA, is what TCRdb gives after re-calling the 5' RACE reads. This sample's table has about 110,000 distinct CDR3 sequences. No antigen is known for these receptors. Source material: naive CXCR3+ CD8+ T cells from blood. Subset in this sample: CD45RO-CCR7+CD27+CD95- naive CD8+ T cells expressing CXCR3 (TNR3+). All receptors come from a human donor in good health. Some clones in this sample may be carry-over from other donors' samples.

V gene TRBV6-1 combines with J gene TRBJ1-2; TCRdb's D call, TRBD1, is unchecked because there is no DNA. Germline CDR1 and CDR2: MNHNS and SASEGT. This CDR3 comprises 14 residues. The CDR3 is CASSPWGQSYGYTF.

This chain connects TRBV6-2 or TRBV6-3 to TRBJ2-1; TCRdb names TRBD2, which stays unverified in the absence of DNA. The CDR3 loop spans 14 amino acids. Germline CDR1 and CDR2: MNHEY and SVGEGT. The CDR3 here is CASSLAGDYNEQFF.

The CDR3 protein is CASSYVLSGYNEQFF. The V call is TRBV6-2 or TRBV6-3, the J call TRBJ2-1; TCRdb's D gene call, TRBD1, goes unchecked for lack of DNA. The CDR3 has 15 amino acids. Germline CDR1 MNHEY, CDR2 SVGEGT.

The chain combines TRBV2 with TRBJ2-1; TCRdb names TRBD2, which stays unverified in the absence of DNA. Germline V gives CDR1 SNHLY, CDR2 FYNNEI. The CDR3 is 14 residues long. CDR3 amino acids: CASRGLAVYNEQFF.

The chain is built from TRBV15 and TRBJ2-2. Germline CDR1 reads LNHNV; CDR2 reads YYDKDF (reference sequence). CDR3 length: 15 amino acids. The CDR3 sequence: CATSRDRAATGELFF.

The chain employs TRBV11-2 and TRBJ2-7; the D gene TCRdb calls, TRBD1, cannot be checked with no DNA. Germline CDR1 reads SGHAT; CDR2 reads FQNNGV. The CDR3 contains 17 residues. CDR3 sequence reads: CASSLDGLSDSTYEQYF.

The chain links TRBV28 to TRBJ1-1. Germline CDR1 reads MDHEN; CDR2 reads SYDVKM. The CDR3 sequence is 11 residues long. CDR3 loop: CASSFGGEAFF.

V and J are TRBV11-2 and TRBJ2-2; TCRdb outputs TRBD2, but without DNA this stays unchecked. The germline gives CDR1 SGHAT, CDR2 FQNNGV. The CDR3 length is 14 residues. CDR3 protein: CASSLGEDTGELFF.

V usage is TRBV9 and J usage is TRBJ2-1; TCRdb's assignment of TRBD1 cannot be checked, as there is no DNA. The CDR3 spans 15 residues. Germline V lookup: CDR1 SGDLS, CDR2 YYNGEE. CDR3 protein: CASSVAGTVNNEQFF.

The gene calls are TRBV7-2 and TRBJ2-3; TCRdb picks TRBD2, but there is no DNA to check that call. Germline V CDR1 and CDR2: SGHTA, FQGNSA. The CDR3 covers 15 residues. CDR3 region: CASSLVGVPTDTQYF.